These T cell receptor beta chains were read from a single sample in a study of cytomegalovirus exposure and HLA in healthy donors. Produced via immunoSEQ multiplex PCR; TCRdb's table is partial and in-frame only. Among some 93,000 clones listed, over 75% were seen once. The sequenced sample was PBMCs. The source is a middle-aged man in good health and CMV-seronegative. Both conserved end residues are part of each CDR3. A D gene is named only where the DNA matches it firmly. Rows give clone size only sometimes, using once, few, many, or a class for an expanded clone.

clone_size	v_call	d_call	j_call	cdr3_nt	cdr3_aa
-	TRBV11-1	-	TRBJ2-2	TGTGCCAGCAGCTCCTCTGGGGGGACCGGGGAGCTGTTTTTT	CASSSSGGTGELFF
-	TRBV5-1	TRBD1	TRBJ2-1	TGCGCCAGCAGGCTAGCCCCGGGGACAGGGGGCTACAATGAGCAGTTCTTC	CASRLAPGTGGYNEQFF
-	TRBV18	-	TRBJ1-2	TGTGCCAGCTCACCATCGGGCAGGGATGGAGGCTACACCTTC	CASSPSGRDGGYTF
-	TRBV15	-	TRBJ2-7	TGTGCCACCAGCCGATTAAGAGCTGGGACAACTTCCTACGAGCAGTACTTC	CATSRLRAGTTSYEQYF
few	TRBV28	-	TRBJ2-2	TGTGCCAGCGGAAAGATGGGGTCAGGGTTCCTAGTCGGGGAGCTGTTTTTT	CASGKMGSGFLVGELFF
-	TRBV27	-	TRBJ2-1	TGTGCCAGCAGTTTGGGGACTTGGGGCTACAATGAGCAGTTCTTC	CASSLGTWGYNEQFF
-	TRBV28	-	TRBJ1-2	TGTGCCAGCAGTTTTTATGCAGGGAACTATGGCTACACCTTC	CASSFYAGNYGYTF
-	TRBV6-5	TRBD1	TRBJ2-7	TGTGCCAGCAGTCGGGACAGGGGCTACGAGCAGTACTTC	CASSRDRGYEQYF
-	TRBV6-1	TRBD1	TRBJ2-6	TGTGCCAGCAGTGAAGGGTGGAGGACAGGGGGCTCTGGGGCCAACGTCCTGACTTTC	CASSEGWRTGGSGANVLTF
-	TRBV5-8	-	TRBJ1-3	TGTGCCAGCAGCTCACAGGCAACTTCTGGAAACACCATATATTTT	CASSSQATSGNTIYF
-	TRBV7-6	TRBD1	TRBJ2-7	TGTGCCAGCAGCTTAGTAACCGGGACAGGGGCCCAGGACTTC	CASSLVTGTGAQDF
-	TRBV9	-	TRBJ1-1	TGTGCCAGCAGCGCAGGACAGAGGAACACTGAAGCTTTCTTT	CASSAGQRNTEAFF
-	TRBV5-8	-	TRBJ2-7	TGTGCCAGCAGCTTACAGGGCCGGAGCTCCTACGAGCAGTACTTC	CASSLQGRSSYEQYF
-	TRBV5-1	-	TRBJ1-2	TGCGCCAGCAGCTCGACAGGCCGCTATGGCTACACCTTC	CASSSTGRYGYTF
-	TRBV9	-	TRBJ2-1	TGTGCCAGCAGCGTGGGCAGTATTGCCTACAATGAGCAGTTCTTC	CASSVGSIAYNEQFF
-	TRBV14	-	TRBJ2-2	TGTGCCAGCAGCCAAGGGAGGGCCCCCGAGCCGAACACCGGGGAGCTGTTTTTT	CASSQGRAPEPNTGELFF
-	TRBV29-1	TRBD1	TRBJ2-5	TGCAGCGTCGCGGACAGGGAGTACCAAGAGACCCAGTACTTC	CSVADREYQETQYF
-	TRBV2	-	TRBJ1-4	TGTGCCAGCACTCAAGAGGTGCTTGCAACTAATGAAAAACTGTTTTTT	CASTQEVLATNEKLFF
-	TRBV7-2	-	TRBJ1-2	TGTGCCAGCAGCTTAGATCCTCGGTCCGCCGAGGCCAATGGCTACACCTTC	CASSLDPRSAEANGYTF
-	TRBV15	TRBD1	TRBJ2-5	TGTGCCACCAGCAGAGCCGGGACAGGGACGGGCCAAGAGACCCAGTACTTC	CATSRAGTGTGQETQYF
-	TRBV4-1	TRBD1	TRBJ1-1	TGCGCCAGCAGCATCCATATGACAGGGTTGAACACTGAAGCTTTCTTT	CASSIHMTGLNTEAFF
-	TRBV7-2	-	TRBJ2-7	TGTGCCAGCAGCTTAGGTCCCGTTGGAGGAAGCTACGAGCAGTACTTC	CASSLGPVGGSYEQYF
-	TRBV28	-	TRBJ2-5	TGTGCCAGCAGCGGGGGTTGGGAGACCCAGTACTTC	CASSGGWETQYF
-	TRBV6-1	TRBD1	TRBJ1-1	TGTGCCAGCGACTCAGGGGGCGCGGACACTGAAGCTTTCTTT	CASDSGGADTEAFF
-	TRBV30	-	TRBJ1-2	TGTGCCTGGAGTCCACAGGGAGATGGCTACACCTTC	CAWSPQGDGYTF
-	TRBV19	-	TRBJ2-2	TGTGCCAGTAGTATTAGCTTTGTTGGCACCGGGGAGCTGTTTTTT	CASSISFVGTGELFF
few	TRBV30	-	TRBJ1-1	TGTGCCTGGAGTGTGGACTTTGGGGCTTTCTTT	CAWSVDFGAFF
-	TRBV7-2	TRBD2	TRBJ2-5	TGTGCCAGCAGCCGAGCGGGAGGGCCTTCAGAGACCCAGTACTTC	CASSRAGGPSETQYF
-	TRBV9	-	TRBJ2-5	TGTGCCAGCAGCGTAGCCGGACACTTGAACCAAGAGACCCAGTACTTC	CASSVAGHLNQETQYF
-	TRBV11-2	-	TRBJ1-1	TGTGCCAGCAGCTTAGATTCAGGTCACAACACTGAAGCTTTCTTT	CASSLDSGHNTEAFF
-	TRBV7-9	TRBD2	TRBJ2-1	TGTGCCAGCAGCTTCGTCGGCGGGAGGAGCTCCTACAATGAGCAGTTCTTC	CASSFVGGRSSYNEQFF
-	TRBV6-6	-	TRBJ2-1	TGTGCCAGTGCCGTTGATAGCCGACCCTACAATGAGCAGTTCTTC	CASAVDSRPYNEQFF
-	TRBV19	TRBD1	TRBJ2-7	TGTGCCAGTAGTAAGGGACAGTCGCCCCCCTACGAGCAGTACTTC	CASSKGQSPPYEQYF
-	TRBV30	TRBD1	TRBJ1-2	TGTGCCTGGACCCGGGACAGGGGGCGCCATGGGGGGGGCTACACCTTC	CAWTRDRGRHGGGYTF
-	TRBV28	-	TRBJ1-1	TGTGCCAGCAGTCCCAATACAGGGAACACTGAAGCTTTCTTT	CASSPNTGNTEAFF
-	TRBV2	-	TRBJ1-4	TGTGCCAGCACCCCCGCGCGGGACGGAAAACTGTTTTTT	CASTPARDGKLFF
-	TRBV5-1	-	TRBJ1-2	TGCGCCAGCAGCTTGGCCGGGCCTGGTACAGGGTCTAACTATGGCTACACCTTC	CASSLAGPGTGSNYGYTF
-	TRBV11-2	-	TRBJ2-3	TGTGCCAGCAGCTTAGATGTCGGTTTCACAGATACGCAGTATTTT	CASSLDVGFTDTQYF
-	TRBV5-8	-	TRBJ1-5	TGTGCCAGCAGCTTGGTGAGCGAGGCGGGGAATCAGCCCCAGCATTTT	CASSLVSEAGNQPQHF
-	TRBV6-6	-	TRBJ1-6	TGTGCCAGCAGTCCGGTTAATTCACCCCTCCACTTT	CASSPVNSPLHF
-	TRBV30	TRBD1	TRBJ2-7	TGTGCCTGGAGTATCGGGACAGGGGGCGAGCAGTACTTC	CAWSIGTGGEQYF
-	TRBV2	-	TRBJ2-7	TGTGCCAGCATTCCCAGGGGCGGACCAGCAGCCTACGAGCAGTACTTC	CASIPRGGPAAYEQYF
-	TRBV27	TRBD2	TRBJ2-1	TGTGCCAGCAGTTTAAACGTCCCGGGACTAAATGAGCAGTTCTTC	CASSLNVPGLNEQFF
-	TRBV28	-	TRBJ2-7	TGTGCCAGCAGGGTAGGGGTGGCCACCTACGAGCAGTACTTC	CASRVGVATYEQYF
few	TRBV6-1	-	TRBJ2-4	TGTGCCAGCAGTCCAGGGATGATTCCTGGGGACATTCAGTACTTC	CASSPGMIPGDIQYF
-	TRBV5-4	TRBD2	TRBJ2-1	TGTGCCAGCAGCTTGACCACGGGACTAGTGAACAATGAGCAGTTCTTC	CASSLTTGLVNNEQFF
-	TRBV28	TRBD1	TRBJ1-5	TGTGCCAGCAGCCGGGACAGGGAAGGCAATCAGCCCCAGCATTTT	CASSRDREGNQPQHF
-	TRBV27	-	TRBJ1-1	TGTGCCAGCAGTCTTACTGTGAATATGAACACTGAAGCTTTCTTT	CASSLTVNMNTEAFF
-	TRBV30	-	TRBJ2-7	TGTGCCCTGGGAGTGGGAGCCTACGAGCAGTACTTC	CALGVGAYEQYF
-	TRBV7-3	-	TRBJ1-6	TGTGCCAGCAGCCCCGTCCATAATTCACCCCTCCACTTT	CASSPVHNSPLHF
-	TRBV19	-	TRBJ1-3	TGTGCCAGTAGTATCCCCAGGGTCTCTGGAAACACCATATATTTT	CASSIPRVSGNTIYF
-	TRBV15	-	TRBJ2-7	TGTGCCACCAGCAGAGATCTAGGCTACGAGCAGTACTTC	CATSRDLGYEQYF
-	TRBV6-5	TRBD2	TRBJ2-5	TGTGCCAGCAGTTACGCGACGGGAGGAGGGACCCAGTACTTC	CASSYATGGGTQYF
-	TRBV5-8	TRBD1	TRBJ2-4	TGTGCCAGCAGCCCCGAACAGGGGGCGAGCATTCAGTACTTC	CASSPEQGASIQYF
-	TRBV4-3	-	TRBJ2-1	TGCGCCAGCAGCCAAGGGTGGGGGACTGACAATGAGCAGTTCTTC	CASSQGWGTDNEQFF
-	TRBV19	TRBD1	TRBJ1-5	TGTGCCAGTAGTTGGACAGGGGGCTCAAATAGCAATCAGCCCCAGCATTTT	CASSWTGGSNSNQPQHF
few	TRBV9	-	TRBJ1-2	TGTGCCAGCAGCGTAGGACTACAGGGACCCTATGGCTACACCTTC	CASSVGLQGPYGYTF
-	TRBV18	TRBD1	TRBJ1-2	TGTGCCAGCTCACCAGGGGACAGTCCCTTCGGCTACACCTTC	CASSPGDSPFGYTF
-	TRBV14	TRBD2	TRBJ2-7	TGTGCCAGCAGCCAAGATCTTCGGCGGGGGGCCCACGAGCAGTACTTC	CASSQDLRRGAHEQYF
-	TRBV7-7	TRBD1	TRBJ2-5	TGTGCTAGCAGCCCACTCGAGGGGGCGCGGGAGACCCAGTACTTC	CASSPLEGARETQYF